The entry that follows covers one TCR beta chain sequence. The record originates from a study of T cell changes during pregnancy in multiple sclerosis. Only in-frame clones appear in the TCRdb table, and some are missing; sequencing was by immunoSEQ multiplex PCR. The table has 35,000 to 45,000 clones, 87% seen once; the top ten hold approximately 0.92%. V lost 11 bases, J lost 1 base, and 20 bases lay in between. CDR3 size: 15 residues. From germline, CDR1 is MNHEY and CDR2 SMNVEV (reference sequence). This receptor was obtained from a female donor with multiple sclerosis, enrolled in a pregnancy study. The material was CD4+ T cells from peripheral blood mononuclear cells, obtained after pregnancy. The chain joins TRBV27 to TRBJ1-2, with a weak D call TRBD1 (5 bases). The chain's CDR3 is CAAPYRDSLNYGYTF. Written as DNA, the CDR3 is TGTGCCGCCCCTTATCGAGACAGTCTTAACTATGGCTACACCTTC.